This T cell receptor (beta chain) was observed in a study of shared clonotypes between healthy human individuals. Sorted-subset replicate PCR reactions were performed with about 200 ng DNA, corresponding to tens of thousands of T cell genomes. Sequencing used immunoSEQ multiplex PCR; TCRdb keeps in-frame clones, though not all of them. Of approximately 82,000 clones listed, about 64% were seen once; the top ten hold just over 50%. Whole-study findings and limits: It was the non-shared clonotypes that had lower generation probabilities than clonotypes shared by all four donors. Larger richness was generally estimated for naive than memory subsets.

Free of recent acute infections or vaccinations, the donors were healthy HIV-negative adults. This clone was picked up a small number of times. Its cognate antigen is unknown. V shed 4 bases and J 4 bases; nucleotides not matched to a gene: 5. The CDR3 sequence is 13 residues long. CDR1 and CDR2 from the germline V gene are SQVTM and ANQGSEA. This chain links TRBV29-1 with TRBJ1-1, with 8 bases that match TRBD1. This TCR was recovered from a man aged 25-40 years in good health. Material for sequencing was memory CD8+ T cells sorted from blood. Subset specified: CD45RO+ cells pooled with CCR7-negative TemRA cells. CDR3 amino acids: CSVAGQGLTEAFF. The CDR3 DNA reads TGCAGCGTTGCAGGACAGGGACTCACTGAAGCTTTCTTT. The full variable domain, its missing parts supplied by reference TRBV29-1 and TRBJ1-1, is SAVISQKPSRDICQRGTSLTIQCQVDSQVTMMFWYRQQPGQSLTLIATANQGSEATYESGFVIDKFPISRPNLTFSTLTVSNMSPEDSSIYLCSVAGQGLTEAFFGQGTRLTVV.